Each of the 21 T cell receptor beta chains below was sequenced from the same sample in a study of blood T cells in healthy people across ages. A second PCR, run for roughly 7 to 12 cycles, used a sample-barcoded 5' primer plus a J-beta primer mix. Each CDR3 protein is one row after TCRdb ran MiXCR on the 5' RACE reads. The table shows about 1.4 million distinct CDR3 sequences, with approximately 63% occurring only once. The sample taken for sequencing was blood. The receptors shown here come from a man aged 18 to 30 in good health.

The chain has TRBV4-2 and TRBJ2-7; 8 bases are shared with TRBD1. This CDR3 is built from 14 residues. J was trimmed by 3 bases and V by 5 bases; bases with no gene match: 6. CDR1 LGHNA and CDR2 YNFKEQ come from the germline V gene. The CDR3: CASSWNRGVYEQYF. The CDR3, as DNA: TGTGCCAGCAGCTGGAACAGGGGGGTCTACGAGCAGTACTTC.

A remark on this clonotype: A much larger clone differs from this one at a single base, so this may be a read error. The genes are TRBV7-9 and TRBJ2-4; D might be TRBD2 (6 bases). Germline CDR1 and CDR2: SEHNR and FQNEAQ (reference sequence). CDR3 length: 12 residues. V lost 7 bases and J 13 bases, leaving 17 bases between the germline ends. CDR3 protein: CASTRGSYGQYF. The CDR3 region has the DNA TGTGCCAGCACGCGGGGCTCCTACGGGCAGTACTTC.

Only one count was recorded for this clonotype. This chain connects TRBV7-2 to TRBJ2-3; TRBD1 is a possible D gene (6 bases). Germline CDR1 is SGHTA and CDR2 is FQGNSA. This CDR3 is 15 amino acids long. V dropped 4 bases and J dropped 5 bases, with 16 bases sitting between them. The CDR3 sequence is CASSSWDNSGDTQYF. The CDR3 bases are TGTGCCAGCAGCTCCTGGGACAATTCGGGAGATACGCAGTATTTT.

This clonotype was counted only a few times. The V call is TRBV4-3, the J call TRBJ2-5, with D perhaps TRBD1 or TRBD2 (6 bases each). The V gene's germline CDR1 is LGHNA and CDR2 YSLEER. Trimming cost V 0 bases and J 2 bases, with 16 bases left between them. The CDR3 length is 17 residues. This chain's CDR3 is CASSQDLRGATQETQYF. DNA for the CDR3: TGCGCCAGCAGCCAAGATTTAAGGGGGGCGACGCAAGAGACCCAGTACTTC.

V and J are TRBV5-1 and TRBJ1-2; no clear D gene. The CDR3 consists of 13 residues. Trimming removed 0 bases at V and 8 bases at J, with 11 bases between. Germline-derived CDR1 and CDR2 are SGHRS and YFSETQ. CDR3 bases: TGCGCCAGCAGCTTGGTGCAGTCTGGAGGCTACACCTTC. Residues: CASSLVQSGGYTF.

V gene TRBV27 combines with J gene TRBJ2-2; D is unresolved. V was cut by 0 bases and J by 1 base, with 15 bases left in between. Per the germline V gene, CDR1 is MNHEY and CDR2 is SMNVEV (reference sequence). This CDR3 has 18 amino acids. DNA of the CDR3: TGTGCCAGCAGTTTATCTATAGCCACTCTCCTGAACACCGGGGAGCTGTTTTTT. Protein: CASSLSIATLLNTGELFF.

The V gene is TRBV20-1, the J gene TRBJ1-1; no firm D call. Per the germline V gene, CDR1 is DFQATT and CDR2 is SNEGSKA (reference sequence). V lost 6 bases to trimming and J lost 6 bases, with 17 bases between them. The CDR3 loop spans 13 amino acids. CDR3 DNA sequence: TGCAGTGCCGCGGAGCCCAGTTTCGCTGAAGCTTTCTTT. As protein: CSAAEPSFAEAFF.

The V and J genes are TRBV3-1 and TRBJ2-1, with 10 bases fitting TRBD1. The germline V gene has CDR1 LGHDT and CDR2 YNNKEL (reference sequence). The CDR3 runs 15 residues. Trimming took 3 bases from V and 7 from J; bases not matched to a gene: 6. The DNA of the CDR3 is TGTGCCAGCAGCCAGGGACAGGGGCTTGGGAATGAGCAGTTCTTC. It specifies CASSQGQGLGNEQFF.

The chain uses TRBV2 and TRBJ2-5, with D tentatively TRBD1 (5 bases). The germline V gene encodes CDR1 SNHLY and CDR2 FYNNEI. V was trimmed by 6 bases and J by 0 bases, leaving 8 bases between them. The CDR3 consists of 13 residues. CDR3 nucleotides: TGTGCCAGCAGGCCAGGGAACCAAGAGACCCAGTACTTC. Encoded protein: CASRPGNQETQYF.

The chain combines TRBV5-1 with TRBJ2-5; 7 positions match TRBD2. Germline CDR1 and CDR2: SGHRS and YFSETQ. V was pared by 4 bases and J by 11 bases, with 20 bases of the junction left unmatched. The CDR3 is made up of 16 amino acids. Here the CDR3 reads CASSPTPGGSGRLQYF. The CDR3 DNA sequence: TGCGCCAGCAGCCCAACCCCCGGGGGTAGCGGGCGCCTTCAGTACTTC.

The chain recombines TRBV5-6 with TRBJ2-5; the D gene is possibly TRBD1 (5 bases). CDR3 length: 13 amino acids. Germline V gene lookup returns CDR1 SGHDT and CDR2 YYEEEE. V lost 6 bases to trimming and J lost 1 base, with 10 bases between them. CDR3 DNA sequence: TGTGCCAGCACCCAGACAGTCCAAGAGACCCAGTACTTC. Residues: CASTQTVQETQYF.

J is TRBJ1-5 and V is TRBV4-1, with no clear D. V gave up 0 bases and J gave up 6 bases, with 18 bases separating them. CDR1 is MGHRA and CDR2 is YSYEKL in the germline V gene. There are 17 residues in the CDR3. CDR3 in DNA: TGCGCCAGCAGCCAAGAACAGCGGTTAGAAATTGGTCAGCCCCAGCATTTT. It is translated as CASSQEQRLEIGQPQHF.

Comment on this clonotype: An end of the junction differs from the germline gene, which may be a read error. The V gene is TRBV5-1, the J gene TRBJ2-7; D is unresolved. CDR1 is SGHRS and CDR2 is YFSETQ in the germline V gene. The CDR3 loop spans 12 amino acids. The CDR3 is CVSSLKGSEQYF. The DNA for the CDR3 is TGCGTCAGCAGCTTGAAAGGGTCCGAGCAGTACTTC. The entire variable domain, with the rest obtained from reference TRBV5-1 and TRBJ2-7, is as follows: KAGVTQTPRYLIKTRGQQVTLSCSPISGHRSVSWYQQTPGQGLQFLFEYFSETQRNKGNFPGRFSGRQFSNSRSEMNVSTLELGDSALYLCVSSLKGSEQYFGPGTRLTVT.

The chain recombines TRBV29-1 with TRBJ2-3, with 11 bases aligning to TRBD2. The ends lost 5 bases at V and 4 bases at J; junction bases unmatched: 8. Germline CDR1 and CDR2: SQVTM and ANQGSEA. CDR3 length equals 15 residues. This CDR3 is CSVPRKGLAADTQYF. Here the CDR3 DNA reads TGCAGCGTTCCGAGAAAGGGACTAGCGGCAGATACGCAGTATTTT.

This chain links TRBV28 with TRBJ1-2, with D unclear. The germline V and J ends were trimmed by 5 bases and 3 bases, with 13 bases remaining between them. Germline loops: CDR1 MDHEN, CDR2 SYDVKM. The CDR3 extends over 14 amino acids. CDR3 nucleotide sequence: TGTGCCAGCAGTCCCGGGGAGCCCGACTATGGCTACACCTTC. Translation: CASSPGEPDYGYTF.

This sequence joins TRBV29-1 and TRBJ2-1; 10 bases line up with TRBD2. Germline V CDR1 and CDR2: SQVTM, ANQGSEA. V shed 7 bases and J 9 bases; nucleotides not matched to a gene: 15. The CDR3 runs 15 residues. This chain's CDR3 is CSAPAGGPFYGEQFF. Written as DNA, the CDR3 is TGCAGCGCTCCAGCGGGAGGGCCCTTCTACGGTGAGCAGTTCTTC.

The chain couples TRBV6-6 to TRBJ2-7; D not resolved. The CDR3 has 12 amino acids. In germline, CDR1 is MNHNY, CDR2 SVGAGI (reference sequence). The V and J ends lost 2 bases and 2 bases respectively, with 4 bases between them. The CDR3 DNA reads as TGTGCCAGCAGTTACGCCCCCTACGAGCAGTACTTC. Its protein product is CASSYAPYEQYF.

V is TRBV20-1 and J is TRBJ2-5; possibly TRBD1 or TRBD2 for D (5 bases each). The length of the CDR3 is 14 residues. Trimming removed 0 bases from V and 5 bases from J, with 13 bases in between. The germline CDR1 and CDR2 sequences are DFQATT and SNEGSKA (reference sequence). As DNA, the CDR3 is TGCAGTGCTAGAGAGGCAGGGTGGGGGGAGACCCAGTACTTC. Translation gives CSAREAGWGETQYF.

DNA for the CDR3: TGTGCCAGCAGCGCCGGGACACCTTACACAGATACGCAGTATTTT. Amino acids: CASSAGTPYTDTQYF. V is TRBV7-9 and J is TRBJ2-3; the D gene is possibly TRBD1 (6 bases). The V end was cut by 5 bases, the J end by 2 bases, with 14 bases between. The germline gives CDR1 SEHNR, CDR2 FQNEAQ (reference sequence). This CDR3 has 15 residues.

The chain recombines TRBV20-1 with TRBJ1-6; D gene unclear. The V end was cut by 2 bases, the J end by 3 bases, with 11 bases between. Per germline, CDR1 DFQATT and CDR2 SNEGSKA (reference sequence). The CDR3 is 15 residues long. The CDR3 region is CSARPQDGYNSPLHF. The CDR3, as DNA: TGCAGTGCTAGACCTCAGGACGGCTATAATTCACCCCTCCACTTT.

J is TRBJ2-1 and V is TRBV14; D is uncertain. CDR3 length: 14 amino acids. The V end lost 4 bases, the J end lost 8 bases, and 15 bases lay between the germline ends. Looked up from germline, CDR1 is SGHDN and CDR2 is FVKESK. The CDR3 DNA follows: TGTGCCAGCAGCCTAGCCGGCTCGATGGATGAGCAGTTCTTC. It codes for CASSLAGSMDEQFF.